The 29 T cell receptor beta chains given below trace back to one sample, sequenced in a study of blood T cell repertoires in COVID-19. Measured with immunoSEQ multiplex PCR; TCRdb has only the in-frame clones, and not every one. The sample holds approximately 270,000 clones, roughly 85% seen once. The sample comprised peripheral blood. These receptors originate from a woman in her seventies with acute or convalescent COVID-19.

The CDR3 DNA follows: TGTGCCAGCGATCACGGGACAGGGCTTGTGAATGAGCAGTTCTTC. Its translation is CASDHGTGLVNEQFF. V is TRBV6-5 and J is TRBJ2-1; 9 bases fit TRBD1. The CDR3 contains 15 residues. Germline CDR1 and CDR2: MNHEY and SVGAGI. Trimming removed 8 bases from V and 7 bases from J; junction bases left unmatched: 12.

The chain links TRBV5-1 to TRBJ2-3; D may be TRBD1 (6 bases). The V gene's germline CDR1 is SGHRS and CDR2 YFSETQ. The CDR3 consists of 15 residues. V shed 5 bases and J shed 3 bases, with 16 bases lying between them. CDR3 sequence: CASSPNGQPTDTQYF. The CDR3 DNA reads TGCGCCAGCAGTCCAAACGGACAGCCAACAGATACGCAGTATTTT.

This chain uses TRBV3-1 (or the pseudogene TRBV3-2) with TRBJ1-3; 7 nucleotides match TRBD1. The germline V gene encodes CDR1 LGHDT and CDR2 YNNKEL (reference sequence). Trimming removed 4 bases from V and 3 bases from J; junction bases left unmatched: 9. The CDR3 length is 16 residues. CDR3 region: CASSLDRARGGNTIYF. The CDR3 DNA is TGTGCCAGCAGCCTCGACAGGGCCAGAGGTGGAAACACCATATATTTT.

V and J are TRBV6-1 and TRBJ1-2, with D tentatively TRBD1 (5 bases). The CDR3 is 17 amino acids. V gave up 0 bases and J gave up 4 bases, with 18 bases separating them. Germline V lookup: CDR1 MNHNS, CDR2 SASEGT. The CDR3 sequence: CASSEAGLGGRFYGYTF. CDR3 in DNA: TGTGCCAGCAGTGAAGCCGGTCTGGGGGGAAGGTTCTATGGCTACACCTTC.

A single count supports this clone. This chain connects TRBV7-8 to TRBJ2-7; 8 positions match TRBD1. This CDR3 has 16 residues. The germline V gene encodes CDR1 SGHVS and CDR2 FQNEAQ. The V segment lost 3 bases and the J segment 3 bases; nucleotides outside the gene matches: 10. The CDR3 protein is CASSLRRDRRFYEQYF. The CDR3 DNA reads as TGTGCCAGCAGCTTGCGCCGGGACAGGAGATTCTACGAGCAGTACTTC.

This chain joins TRBV13 and TRBJ2-5, with 7 nucleotides matching TRBD1. The end of the DNA aligns better with TRBJ2-7, so the J call may be wrong. The CDR3 runs to 14 residues. Germline values: CDR1 PRHDT, CDR2 FYEKMQ (reference sequence). CDR3 protein: CASSSQGTLYEQYF. CDR3 DNA: TGTGCCAGCAGCTCACAGGGGACCCTCTACGAGCAGTACTTC.

V gene TRBV3-1 (or the pseudogene TRBV3-2) combines with J gene TRBJ2-3; D is undetermined. The V end lost 2 bases, the J end lost 2 bases, and 17 bases lay between the germline ends. The CDR3 has 17 residues. Germline values: CDR1 LGHDT, CDR2 YNNKEL (reference sequence). In DNA form, the CDR3 reads TGTGCCAGCAGCCAAAGTGGGCGCCCAGGAAACACAGATACGCAGTATTTT. Residues: CASSQSGRPGNTDTQYF.

The chain joins TRBV6-2 or TRBV6-3 to TRBJ1-6; weak D call: TRBD1 (6 bases). V lost 4 bases and J lost 3, with 7 bases in between. The CDR3 runs to 14 residues. The germline V gene encodes CDR1 MNHEY and CDR2 SVGEGT. The CDR3 protein is CASSWTDYNSPLHF. As DNA, the CDR3 is TGTGCCAGCAGTTGGACAGACTATAATTCACCCCTCCACTTT.

The rearrangement joins TRBV19 to TRBJ1-1; 9 nucleotides agree with TRBD1. Germline values: CDR1 LNHDA, CDR2 SQIVND (reference sequence). V lost 11 bases to trimming and J lost 3 bases; unmatched junction nucleotides: 7. This CDR3 region has 13 residues. The CDR3 loop is CASYRTGDTEAFF. CDR3 DNA sequence: TGTGCCTCCTATAGGACAGGGGACACTGAAGCTTTCTTT.

The chain combines TRBV4-2 with TRBJ2-1; tentatively, D is TRBD2 (6 bases). Germline CDR1 LGHNA, CDR2 YNFKEQ. Trimming left V 3 bases short and J 0 bases short, with 18 bases between. The CDR3 covers 18 residues. The CDR3 loop is CASSHPPERAYSYNEQFF. In DNA, the CDR3 is TGTGCCAGCAGCCATCCCCCAGAGCGGGCTTACTCCTACAATGAGCAGTTCTTC.

The table lists this clone with a count of one. This sequence joins TRBV29-1 and TRBJ1-5; D uncertain. Germline-derived CDR1 and CDR2 are SQVTM and ANQGSEA. V lost 4 bases and J 4 bases, leaving 11 bases between the germline ends. There are 13 residues in the CDR3. In DNA form, the CDR3 reads TGCAGCGTTGTCCTGGGAGTTAATCAGCCCCAGCATTTT. Amino acid sequence: CSVVLGVNQPQHF.

This chain links TRBV3-1 (or the pseudogene TRBV3-2) with TRBJ2-7; D may be TRBD1 (6 bases). CDR3 size: 18 residues. V shed 0 bases and J shed 1 base, with 19 bases lying between them. The V gene's germline CDR1 is LGHDT and CDR2 YNNKEL (reference sequence). In nucleotides, the CDR3 is TGTGCCAGCAGCCAAGATTTGGCGCTCGGGACACGGTCCTACGAGCAGTACTTC. Encoded protein: CASSQDLALGTRSYEQYF.

Notes on this clone: Other DNA sequences of this sample code for an identical CDR3. The rearrangement joins TRBV5-1 to TRBJ1-1; D remains ambiguous. The CDR3 spans 15 residues. The V end was cut by 0 bases, the J end by 2 bases, with 11 bases between. Germline V gives CDR1 SGHRS, CDR2 YFSETQ. The CDR3 spells CASSLDGGGNTEAFF. The CDR3 coding sequence is TGCGCCAGCAGCTTGGACGGCGGTGGAAACACTGAAGCTTTCTTT.

V usage is TRBV27 and J usage is TRBJ2-7; a weak D match, TRBD2 (5 bases). Between the trimmed V and J ends, which lost 2 bases and 7 bases, there was a span of 12 bases. The CDR3 sequence is 13 residues long. The germline V gene encodes CDR1 MNHEY and CDR2 SMNVEV (reference sequence). The CDR3 coding sequence is TGTGCCAGCAGTTTAATCCCACTAGAAGAGCAGTACTTC. Translated, it gives CASSLIPLEEQYF.

V is TRBV11-2 and J is TRBJ2-5; D unresolved. Germline V gene sequence: CDR1 SGHAT, CDR2 FQNNGV. V was pared by 1 base and J by 5 bases, with 5 bases between. The CDR3 extends over 12 amino acids. The CDR3 region is CASSLVRETQYF. Here the CDR3 DNA reads TGTGCCAGCAGCTTAGTCAGGGAGACCCAGTACTTC. The whole variable domain, remainder taken from reference TRBV11-2 and TRBJ2-5, is EAGVAQSPRYKIIEKRQSVAFWCNPISGHATLYWYQQILGQGPKLLIQFQNNGVVDDSQLPKDRFSAERLKGVDSTLKIQPAKLEDSAVYLCASSLVRETQYFGPGTRLLVL.

The chain is built from TRBV3-1 (or the pseudogene TRBV3-2) and TRBJ2-7, with 15 positions matching TRBD2. This CDR3 has 15 amino acids. V was clipped by 5 bases and J by 3 bases; unmatched bases: 2. Germline CDR1 reads LGHDT; CDR2 reads YNNKEL (reference sequence). The CDR3 nucleotides read TGTGCCAGCAGCAGGACTAGCGGGGGGGTCTACGAGCAGTACTTC. Translated: CASSRTSGGVYEQYF.

The gene calls are TRBV20-1 and TRBJ1-2; TRBD1 matches at 8 bases. CDR1 and CDR2 from the germline V gene are DFQATT and SNEGSKA (reference sequence). There are 15 residues in the CDR3. The ends lost 3 bases at V and 8 bases at J; junction bases unmatched: 14. Here the CDR3 reads CSASDRGKGMEGYTF. The CDR3 bases are TGCAGTGCTAGTGACAGGGGAAAAGGAATGGAGGGCTACACCTTC.

The chain combines TRBV18 with TRBJ1-4; D is possibly TRBD1 (6 bases). The CDR3 runs 14 residues. V was clipped by 4 bases and J by 4 bases, with 10 bases between them. CDR1 is KGHSH, CDR2 LQKENI, per germline. The CDR3 nucleotides read TGTGCCAGCTCACGGGGGGGCGATAATGAAAAACTGTTTTTT. Its translation: CASSRGGDNEKLFF.

The chain employs TRBV11-3 and TRBJ2-5, with 7 bases identical to TRBD2. This CDR3 region has 13 residues. With V trimmed by 1 base and J by 5 bases, 1 base remained unmatched. Germline lookup yields CDR1 SGHNT and CDR2 YENEEA. The CDR3 sequence: CASSLVGGETQYF. The CDR3 DNA sequence: TGTGCCAGCAGCTTAGTCGGGGGGGAGACCCAGTACTTC.

The chain employs TRBV7-2 and TRBJ1-4; D is uncertain. V was cut by 1 base and J by 8 bases, with 8 bases left in between. The CDR3 loop spans 13 amino acids. The germline V gene encodes CDR1 SGHTA and CDR2 FQGNSA. CDR3 protein: CASSLESGEKLFF. The CDR3 bases are TGTGCCAGCAGCTTAGAGTCGGGGGAAAAACTGTTTTTT.

The chain recombines TRBV10-1 with TRBJ2-1; 13 bases are a match to TRBD2. CDR3 length equals 16 residues. From germline, CDR1 is WNHNN and CDR2 SYGVQD (reference sequence). The V segment lost 4 bases and the J segment 4 bases; nucleotides outside the gene matches: 4. This chain's CDR3 is CASSGGLAGAYNEQFF. CDR3 DNA: TGCGCCAGCAGTGGAGGACTAGCGGGGGCTTACAATGAGCAGTTCTTC.

This clone was counted once. The genes are TRBV4-1 and TRBJ1-1, with TRBD1 identical over 9 bases. The CDR3 sequence is 16 residues long. V lost 3 bases and J lost 2; bases outside the gene matches: 7. CDR1 is MGHRA, CDR2 YSYEKL, per germline. This CDR3 is CASSQTGTGLNTEAFF. For the CDR3, the DNA is TGCGCCAGCAGCCAGACCGGGACAGGGCTCAACACTGAAGCTTTCTTT.

J is TRBJ1-1 and V is TRBV5-1; D call uncertain. V was cut by 1 base and J by 5 bases, with 12 bases left in between. The V gene's germline CDR1 is SGHRS and CDR2 YFSETQ. This CDR3 is 14 amino acids long. The CDR3 here is CASSLLASSTEAFF. CDR3 bases: TGCGCCAGCAGCTTGTTAGCCTCCTCAACTGAAGCTTTCTTT.

The genes are TRBV4-1 and TRBJ1-1, with D hard to call. This CDR3 region has 17 residues. The germline CDR1 and CDR2 sequences are MGHRA and YSYEKL. Trimming shortened V by 1 base and J by 0 bases, and 15 bases separated the two germline ends. CDR3 coding DNA: TGCGCCAGCAGCCAAGGTGCCGGGGATATGATGAACACTGAAGCTTTCTTT. It encodes CASSQGAGDMMNTEAFF.

The chain joins TRBV12-3 or TRBV12-4 to TRBJ1-1; D possibly corresponds to TRBD1 (6 bases). There are 12 residues in the CDR3. Trimming shortened V by 3 bases and J by 6 bases, and 8 bases separated the two germline ends. This CDR3 is CASSFGGPEAFF. CDR3 nucleotides: TGTGCCAGCAGTTTCGGGGGGCCTGAAGCTTTCTTT.

This chain links TRBV7-8 with TRBJ2-7; no definite D call. The CDR3 sequence is 15 residues long. Per germline, CDR1 SGHVS and CDR2 FQNEAQ. Trimming shortened V by 2 bases and J by 0 bases, and 11 bases separated the two germline ends. CDR3 nucleotides: TGTGCCAGCAGCTTACGACTTTCCGGCTCCTACGAGCAGTACTTC. Residues: CASSLRLSGSYEQYF. The complete variable domain, with remaining parts taken from reference TRBV7-8 and TRBJ2-7, reads GAGVSQSPRYKVAKRGQDVALRCDPISGHVSLFWYQQALGQGPEFLTYFQNEAQLDKSGLPSDRFFAERPEGSVSTLKIQRTQQEDSAVYLCASSLRLSGSYEQYFGPGTRLTVT.

A note on this clone: The junction shows a germline mismatch at one end, possibly a read error. The chain employs TRBV7-7 and TRBJ2-3; 8 nucleotides match TRBD2. The germline gives CDR1 SSHAT, CDR2 FNYEAQ (reference sequence). This CDR3 is built from 15 residues. In nucleotides, the CDR3 is TGTGCTAGCAGCTTTAGCGGGGCCGGCACAGATACGCAGTATTTT. Translating gives CASSFSGAGTDTQYF. Complete variable domain (other parts from reference TRBV7-7 and TRBJ2-3): GAGVSQSPRYKVTKRGQDVTLRCDPISSHATLYWYQQALGQGPEFLTYFNYEAQPDKSGLPSDRFSAERPEGSISTLTIQRTEQRDSAMYRCASSFSGAGTDTQYFGPGTRLTVL.

This chain joins TRBV30 and TRBJ1-2; D not certain. V lost 3 bases to trimming and J lost 5 bases, with 10 bases between them. The CDR3 length is 12 residues. Germline V CDR1 and CDR2: GTSNPN, SVGIG (reference sequence). This CDR3 reads CAWSPVRYGYTF. As DNA, the CDR3 is TGTGCCTGGAGCCCTGTGCGGTATGGCTACACCTTC.

The J gene is TRBJ1-2, the V gene TRBV19; 9 bases fit TRBD1. The CDR3 length is 14 residues. Germline CDR1 LNHDA, CDR2 SQIVND (reference sequence). The V and J ends lost 4 bases and 8 bases, in that order; junction bases with no gene match: 8. CDR3 protein: CASSSGQGIGGYTF. Written as DNA, the CDR3 is TGTGCCAGTAGTAGTGGACAGGGGATTGGGGGCTACACCTTC.